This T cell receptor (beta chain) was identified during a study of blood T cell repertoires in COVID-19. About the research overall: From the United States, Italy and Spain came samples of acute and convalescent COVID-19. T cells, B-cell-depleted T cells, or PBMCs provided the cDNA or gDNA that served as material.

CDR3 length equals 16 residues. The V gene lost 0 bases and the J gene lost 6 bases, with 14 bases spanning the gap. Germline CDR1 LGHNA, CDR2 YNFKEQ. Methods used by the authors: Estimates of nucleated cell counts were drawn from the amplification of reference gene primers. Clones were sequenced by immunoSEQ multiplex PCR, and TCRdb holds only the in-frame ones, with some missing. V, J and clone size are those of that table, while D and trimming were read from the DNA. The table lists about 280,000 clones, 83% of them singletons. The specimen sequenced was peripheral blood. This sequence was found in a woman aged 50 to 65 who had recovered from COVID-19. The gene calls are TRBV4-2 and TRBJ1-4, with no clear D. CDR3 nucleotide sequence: TGTGCCAGCAGCCAAGAAAGCACTGCCATGGATGAAAAACTGTTTTTT. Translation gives CASSQESTAMDEKLFF.